This T cell receptor (beta chain) was found in a study of blood T cells in healthy people across ages. The people who gave samples were healthy Caucasians from Russia, aged roughly 6 to 95. Each sample used at least 7 million PBMCs. A J-beta primer mix and a sample-barcoded 5' primer were used in a second PCR of roughly 6 to 11 cycles. The template-switch adaptor, which had 12 random nucleotides, put a tag on each cDNA molecule. TCRdb re-called the 5' RACE reads with MiXCR, one entry per CDR3 protein. Of about 580,000 distinct CDR3 sequences in the sample, around 48% were seen once. Study outcomes and limitations: Expanded clonotype shifts may have been confounded, as the donors had an unknown CMV status.

This clonotype appeared a few times. Antigen: not known. The germline CDR1 and CDR2 sequences are LGHNA and YSLEER. The CDR3 has 16 residues. Trimming removed 5 bases at V and 0 bases at J, with 15 bases between. The gene calls are TRBV4-3 and TRBJ2-3, with D maybe TRBD2 (6 bases). The TCR comes from an elderly man in good health. The source material was blood. CDR3 loop: CASSSSAGSSTDTQYF. CDR3 in DNA: TGCGCCAGCAGCTCGTCAGCGGGTTCTAGCACAGATACGCAGTATTTT.